These 21 T cell receptor beta chains were all obtained from the same sample, sequenced in a study of regulatory T cells in long-lasting Graves disease. Indicated time point: newly diagnosed GD, antithyroid drugs for less than 3 months. RNA isolated from PBMCs was used to make the TCR library. Building of the TCR beta libraries involved iRepertoire HTBI primers and Arm-PCR of CDR3 regions. TCRdb independently ran MiXCR on the multiplex PCR reads; one entry per CDR3 protein. The sample has 680,000 or so distinct CDR3 sequences, 15% to 20% seen once. This same sample was also part of a study on T cells in Graves' hyperthyroidism and ophthalmopathy.

The specimen comprised peripheral blood mononuclear cells (PBMCs), sampled at new diagnosis, from a patient treated with antithyroid drugs. The receptor source for this set is a woman in her twenties or thirties with Graves disease.

This clonotype was found a few times. This chain joins TRBV6-2 or TRBV6-3 and TRBJ2-5, with D uncertain. The V gene's germline CDR1 is MNHEY and CDR2 SVGEGT. CDR3 size: 14 residues. Trimming stripped 0 bases from V and 6 bases from J, with 11 bases between. DNA for the CDR3: TGTGCCAGCAGTTACTCAGGGCTTATGAAGACCCAGTACTTC. Translated, it gives CASSYSGLMKTQYF.

In its sample, this clonotype was seen a few times. The CDR3: CASSLRVAHGGELFF. CDR3 DNA: TGTGCCAGCAGCTTACGGGTAGCGCATGGCGGGGAGCTGTTTTTT. This chain uses TRBV7-2 with TRBJ2-2; D may be TRBD2 (5 bases). The CDR3 has 15 residues. The germline gives CDR1 SGHTA, CDR2 FQGNSA. Trimming took 2 bases from V and 7 from J, leaving 14 bases between them. The entire variable domain, with the rest obtained from reference TRBV7-2 and TRBJ2-2, is as follows: GAGVSQSPSNKVTEKGKDVELRCDPISGHTALYWYRQSLGQGLEFLIYFQGNSAPDKSGLPSDRFSAERTGGSVSTLTIQRTQQEDSAVYLCASSLRVAHGGELFFGEGSRLTVL.

This clonotype was recorded many times. This chain links TRBV9 with TRBJ2-7; TRBD2 matches at 7 bases. Germline V gene data show CDR1 as SGDLS and CDR2 as YYNGEE. The CDR3 sequence is 15 residues long. V lost 0 bases and J lost 5; bases outside the gene matches: 8. This CDR3 reads CASSVGGGWNDEQYF. The CDR3 bases are TGTGCCAGCAGCGTAGGGGGAGGGTGGAACGACGAGCAGTACTTC.

V gene TRBV9 combines with J gene TRBJ1-6; no definite D call. The CDR3 runs 14 residues. CDR1 and CDR2 (germline): SGDLS, YYNGEE. The V end was cut by 3 bases, the J end by 14 bases, with 18 bases between. CDR3 protein: CASSGLGQDGTLHF. CDR3 in DNA: TGTGCCAGCAGCGGACTAGGGCAGGACGGCACCCTCCACTTT. Complete variable domain (other parts from reference TRBV9 and TRBJ1-6): DSGVTQTPKHLITATGQRVTLRCSPRSGDLSVYWYQQSLDQGLQFLIQYYNGEERAKGNILERFSAQQFPDLHSELNLSSLELGDSALYFCASSGLGQDGTLHFGNGTRLTVT.

This chain links TRBV19 with TRBJ2-6; no reliable D call. The CDR3 has 15 amino acids. Germline V gene sequence: CDR1 LNHDA, CDR2 SQIVND (reference sequence). The V end lost 3 bases, the J end lost 0 bases, and 6 bases lay between the germline ends. Here the CDR3 reads CASSIRASGANVLTF. The DNA of the CDR3 is TGTGCCAGTAGTATCCGGGCCTCTGGGGCCAACGTCCTGACTTTC.

This clonotype was observed at least ten times. V is TRBV5-1 and J is TRBJ1-1; D unclear. CDR3 length equals 16 residues. V dropped 0 bases and J dropped 1 base, with 13 bases sitting between them. CDR1 is SGHRS and CDR2 is YFSETQ in the germline V gene. The CDR3 sequence: CASSLAVGTGNTEAFF. In nucleotides, the CDR3 is TGCGCCAGCAGCTTGGCGGTCGGAACGGGGAACACTGAAGCTTTCTTT.

This clonotype turned up a few times. This CDR3 reads CASSTSTIPYEQYF. The CDR3 DNA sequence: TGTGCCAGTAGTACTTCGACGATCCCCTACGAGCAGTACTTC. The rearrangement joins TRBV19 to TRBJ2-7; D is unclear. Trimming removed 4 bases at V and 2 bases at J, with 12 bases between. The CDR3 covers 14 residues. The germline gives CDR1 LNHDA, CDR2 SQIVND (reference sequence).

As concerns this clonotype: This is likely an artifact of a read error, given a far larger clone one base away. The CDR3 bases are TGTGCCAGCAGCTTCGGGACCACAGATACGCAGTATTTT. This sequence encodes CASSFGTTDTQYF. The chain has TRBV7-2 and TRBJ2-3; the D call may be TRBD1 or TRBD2 (5 bases each). V gave up 3 bases and J gave up 2 bases, with 6 bases separating them. Germline V gene lookup returns CDR1 SGHTA and CDR2 FQGNSA. CDR3 size: 13 residues.

The CDR3 loop is CSANSGELAGGYEQYF. The CDR3 DNA reads as TGCAGTGCTAATTCAGGAGAACTAGCGGGAGGTTATGAGCAGTACTTC. This rearrangement joins TRBV20-1 to TRBJ2-7; 12 bases match TRBD2. V shed 4 bases and J 7 bases; nucleotides not matched to a gene: 14. The germline V gene encodes CDR1 DFQATT and CDR2 SNEGSKA (reference sequence). There are 16 residues in the CDR3.

The chain carries TRBV29-1 and TRBJ1-2; D might be TRBD1 (6 bases). V was trimmed by 5 bases and J by 3 bases, leaving 13 bases between them. This CDR3 has 13 amino acids. Looked up from germline, CDR1 is SQVTM and CDR2 is ANQGSEA. The DNA for the CDR3 is TGCAGCGTTTTACCGGGGGGCCACTATGGCTACACCTTC. It translates to CSVLPGGHYGYTF.

The sample holds many counts of this clonotype. The V and J genes are TRBV20-1 and TRBJ2-7; D unclear. CDR3 length equals 14 residues. V lost 6 bases, J lost 1 base, and 16 bases lay in between. The germline V gene encodes CDR1 DFQATT and CDR2 SNEGSKA (reference sequence). CDR3: CSARSQLISYEQYF. The CDR3 region has the DNA TGCAGTGCCCGGAGCCAGCTCATTTCCTACGAGCAGTACTTC.

This clonotype was seen at least ten times. This chain connects TRBV7-2 to TRBJ2-1, with D hard to call. Germline assignment: CDR1 SGHTA and CDR2 FQGNSA. V lost 1 base and J 7 bases, leaving 14 bases between the germline ends. This CDR3 has 15 residues. The CDR3 reads CASSLGIVLRNEQFF. Here the CDR3 DNA reads TGTGCCAGCAGCTTAGGAATCGTCTTGAGGAATGAGCAGTTCTTC.

CDR3 sequence reads: CASSPQRGSNQPQHF. The CDR3 region has the DNA TGTGCCAGCTCCCCCCAGAGGGGTAGCAATCAGCCCCAGCATTTT. V is TRBV2 and J is TRBJ1-5; a weak D match, TRBD1 (5 bases). The germline CDR1 and CDR2 sequences are SNHLY and FYNNEI. Trimming removed 8 bases at V and 0 bases at J, with 14 bases between. This CDR3 contains 15 residues.

This clonotype showed up just a few times. V is TRBV20-1 and J is TRBJ1-5; D not certain. This CDR3 spans 13 amino acids. V was pared by 0 bases and J by 3 bases, with 6 bases between. CDR1 DFQATT and CDR2 SNEGSKA come from the germline V gene (reference sequence). This CDR3 reads CSAREENNQPQHF. CDR3 bases: TGCAGTGCTAGAGAGGAAAACAATCAGCCCCAGCATTTT.

This clonotype has a count of ten or more. The rearrangement uses TRBV6-1 and TRBJ2-1; 14 bases fit TRBD2. CDR1 and CDR2 (germline): MNHNS, SASEGT. This CDR3 spans 15 amino acids. The trim removed 8 bases at V and 6 bases at J, leaving 6 bases unmatched. The CDR3 protein is CASASGTSGSNEQFF. The CDR3 DNA reads as TGTGCCAGCGCAAGCGGGACTAGCGGGAGCAATGAGCAGTTCTTC.

The CDR3 nucleotides are TGCAGCGCCTGGGGGAGATACACCGGGGAGCTGTTTTTT. Its translation: CSAWGRYTGELFF. V is TRBV29-1 and J is TRBJ2-2; D is tentatively TRBD1 or TRBD2 (5 bases each). The CDR3 length is 13 residues. V lost 7 bases and J 3 bases, leaving 12 bases between the germline ends. Germline CDR1 is SQVTM and CDR2 is ANQGSEA.

This clonotype was recorded once. The chain uses TRBV7-6 and TRBJ2-1; TRBD1 aligns across 7 bases. Germline CDR1 and CDR2: SGHVS and FNYEAQ. The junction had 13 bases not matched to a gene; V was cut back by 2 bases and J by 3 bases. The CDR3 consists of 18 residues. CDR3 in DNA: TGTGCCAGCAGCTTATTTGGGACCGGGACAGTGAGCTACAATGAGCAGTTCTTC. Translation: CASSLFGTGTVSYNEQFF. The whole variable domain, filled in from reference TRBV7-6 and TRBJ2-1, reads GAGVSQSPRYKVTKRGQDVALRCDPISGHVSLYWYRQALGQGPEFLTYFNYEAQQDKSGLPNDRFSAERPEGSISTLTIQRTEQRDSAMYRCASSLFGTGTVSYNEQFFGPGTRLTVL.

The chain has TRBV28 and TRBJ1-1; the D is unclear. Germline-derived CDR1 and CDR2 are MDHEN and SYDVKM. The V end was cut by 3 bases, the J end by 0 bases, with 14 bases between. The length of the CDR3 is 16 residues. The CDR3 loop is CASSFLTMLLNTEAFF. CDR3 in DNA: TGTGCCAGCAGTTTCCTGACGATGTTATTGAACACTGAAGCTTTCTTT.

This clonotype came up a few times. This chain uses TRBV13 with TRBJ2-1; 7 bases map to TRBD2. Germline values: CDR1 PRHDT, CDR2 FYEKMQ (reference sequence). CDR3 length: 11 residues. V lost 3 bases to trimming and J lost 10 bases; unmatched junction nucleotides: 0. CDR3 DNA: TGTGCCAGCAGCTTCGGGGGGGAGCAGTTCTTC. Residues: CASSFGGEQFF.

This clonotype was detected many times. The chain is built from TRBV6-2 or TRBV6-3 and TRBJ2-7; 8 positions match TRBD2. Germline CDR1 MNHEY, CDR2 SVGEGT. The CDR3 contains 15 residues. J was trimmed by 3 bases and V by 3 bases; bases with no gene match: 7. Here the CDR3 reads CASSYGISGSYEQYF. The CDR3 nucleotides are TGTGCCAGCAGTTATGGGATAAGCGGGAGCTACGAGCAGTACTTC.

Details on this clonotype: A far larger clone is one base from this, pointing to a likely read error. The V call is TRBV6-1, the J call TRBJ2-3, with D possibly being TRBD2 (6 bases). The assigned J gene may be wrong: the sequence end matches TRBJ2-1 better. The CDR3 loop spans 16 amino acids. Germline CDR1 MNHNS, CDR2 SASEGT. CDR3 nucleotide sequence: TGTGCCAGCAGGTTAAGGGAACTAGCAGTGCCCCATGGGCAGTTCTTC. This encodes CASRLRELAVPHGQFF.